The text below deals with one T cell receptor beta chain. The antigen is undetermined. RNA, at about 0.45 to 1 ug, was reverse transcribed with random hexamers. TCRdb passed the immunoSEQ multiplex PCR reads through MiXCR, listing each CDR3 protein once. The table has 110,000 or so distinct CDR3 sequences, around 94% seen once; the top ten hold roughly 0.088%. These data belong to a study of CD8 T cells in Susac syndrome. Study-wide results and limits: It was acknowledged in the study that its TCR sequencing and HLA analysis involved a relatively small number of individuals.

The CDR3 consists of 13 residues. Per the germline V gene, CDR1 is ENHRY and CDR2 is SYGVKD. V was trimmed by 5 bases and J by 2 bases, leaving 9 bases between them. The multiple sclerosis controls consisted of treatment-naive patients with relapsing-remitting disease, either stable or active. It was negative isolation that provided the CD8+ and CD4+ T cells, whereas TEMRA cells were enriched by FACS. Sequencing was done on a sample of CD4+ T cells from PBMCs. The receptor was derived from a human donor with multiple sclerosis. The chain couples TRBV10-3 to TRBJ2-5; TRBD1 might be the D (6 bases). The CDR3 DNA is TGTGCCATCAGTAGGGACACTCAAGAGACCCAGTACTTC. It is translated as CAISRDTQETQYF.